Listed here is a single T cell receptor (beta chain). This receptor's antigen is unknown. Base qualities are missing; no much larger clone stands one base away. Five hundred nanograms of biopsy DNA per sample were submitted for commercial TCRB immunosequencing. Adaptive Biotechnology amplified CDR3 regions from genomic DNA with a two-step multiplex PCR that controlled for amplification bias. The first PCR used primers for every V and J gene segment; the second PCR added barcodes and Illumina adapters. An Illumina instrument was used to sequence the CDR3 libraries. The paper's data handling went like this. The analysis drew on both the pipelines supplied by the vendor and custom analysis of the raw data in R/Bioconductor running R version 3.3.0. Clonality, which ranges from 0 to 1, was calculated as the inverse of the normalised Shannon entropy across all productive clones. High-frequency clones were defined as the repertoire share of the top 100 clones, retaining only clones passing a 95% confidence test. Repertoire diversity was measured with the Simpson index, and overlap between samples was measured with the Morisita-Horn index. TCRdb provides this immuneACCESS table in a form limited to in-frame rearrangements. Some clones are lacking; in checked studies, under half of them reflect an unresolved V gene, and why the rest are absent is not known. Clone size and the V and J calls come from that table; the DNA yielded D and trimming. The sample table contains about 5,000 clones; only one count was recorded for 80% to 85% of them. The leading ten clones occupy roughly 6.1% of the sample.

This sample is drawn from a study of T cell repertoires in ileal Crohn's disease (dated by TCRdb to the late 2010s). Looking at the study overall: Median disease duration was approximately 8.3 years, and about 36% of patients were identified as active smokers at the time of surgery. Every patient underwent surgery because of a complication, which was stricturing disease in around 61% of cases and penetrating disease in approximately 40%. Postoperative therapy was given to about half of the patients, with thiopurines administered to under 13 patients and anti-TNF agents administered to 18 patients. TCR repertoire analysis was done in 50 to 70 Crohn's disease patients from a prospective multicentre cohort. The study ran alongside a multicentre cohort designed to identify predictors of early endoscopic recurrence after ileocolonic resection. Endoscopic postoperative recurrence was defined by a Rutgeerts score above i0. The study sequenced 171 mucosal samples from 57 patients, taken at several locations on the surgical specimen and at postoperative endoscopy. The investigation overall reported the following: Higher percentages of high-frequency clones at the time of surgery were linked to endoscopic recurrence, and every patient with clonality above 26.8% (18/57) had recurrence. Mucosal CD4 and CD8 T cells were sorted and sequenced only in a subgroup of patients, the size of which was not stated. Compared with CD4 T cells, sorted CD8 T cells held more high-frequency clones, which suggests that the mucosal expansions were mostly CD8. Patients who were active smokers at surgery had a significantly higher proportion of clonal expansions than non-smokers (about 27% vs 20%, p=0.02).

From the cysteine up to the phenylalanine, the CDR3 has a length of 15 residues. Only CDR3 DNA remains: 45 bases, in frame from the first base. Trimmed from V: 0 bases; trimmed from J: 7 bases; junction bases lacking a gene match: 5. Taken from the germline V gene, the CDR1 and CDR2 loops are ENHRY and SYGVKD. Adults with ileal or ileocolonic Crohn's disease for whom ileocolonic resection was indicated were considered eligible. Whole ileal mucosal biopsies were kept frozen at -80 degrees C prior to DNA extraction. Genomic DNA was isolated from frozen whole biopsies using a TRizol-based method, and the DNA was quantified with a NanoDrop 2000 spectrophotometer.

The V and J segments used are TRBV10-3 and TRBJ1-2; 10 junctional bases match TRBD1. The sequencing input was ileal tissue. The receptor was isolated from an adult with Crohn's disease. The CDR3 loop reads CAISESTGQGFGYTF. The DNA reads as follows: TGTGCCATCAGTGAGTCGACGGGACAGGGGTTTGGCTACACCTTC.